Each of the 27 T cell receptor beta chains below was sequenced from the same sample in a study of spatial heterogeneity in lung cancer. Time point meaning: blood at routine non-recurrence follow-up after resection. TCRdb re-called the 5' RACE reads through MiXCR, storing one row per CDR3 protein. The repertoire holds approximately 20,000 distinct CDR3 sequences, with 7% to 10% as singletons. Sample: PBMCs, taken at follow-up. These receptors were obtained from a male donor with early-stage non-small cell lung cancer.

On this clonotype itself: This clone may be a read error of a much larger clone one base away. The chain couples TRBV12-3 or TRBV12-4 to TRBJ1-5, with 7 nucleotides matching TRBD1. This CDR3 region has 19 residues. Trimming cost V 7 bases and J 1 base; bases outside gene matches: 19. The CDR3: CASTHRTGDTIFSNQPQHF. Written as DNA, the CDR3 is TGTGCCAGCACACATCGGACAGGAGACACCATTTTCAGCAATCAGCCCCAGCATTTT.

The V and J genes are TRBV29-1 and TRBJ2-1; D might be TRBD2 (7 bases). CDR1 and CDR2 from the germline V gene are SQVTM and ANQGSEA. This CDR3 has 14 residues. The V and J ends lost 2 bases and 6 bases respectively, with 14 bases between them. Written as DNA, the CDR3 is TGCAGCGTTGAAAGGGGGGGCCGAGGCAATGAGCAGTTCTTC. Protein: CSVERGGRGNEQFF.

In its sample, this clonotype was seen many times. This rearrangement joins TRBV3-1 to TRBJ2-5; D uncertain. The V gene's germline CDR1 is LGHDT and CDR2 YNNKEL (reference sequence). The CDR3 has 14 residues. V gave up 4 bases and J gave up 7 bases, with 16 bases separating them. The CDR3 here is CASSPRTGLGTQYF. In DNA form, the CDR3 reads TGTGCCAGCAGCCCCCGTACCGGATTGGGGACCCAGTACTTC.

This clonotype was observed many times. V is TRBV28 and J is TRBJ2-4; perhaps TRBD2 as D (6 bases). Trimming removed 7 bases at V and 6 bases at J, with 16 bases between. The CDR3 runs to 14 residues. The germline V gene has CDR1 MDHEN and CDR2 SYDVKM. In DNA, the CDR3 is TGTGCCAGCATTAATAGGGGAGCGGGAAACATTCAGTACTTC. It yields the protein CASINRGAGNIQYF.

This clonotype came up many times. V gene TRBV5-4 combines with J gene TRBJ1-1, with D uncertain. V was pared by 4 bases and J by 6 bases, with 16 bases between. Germline V CDR1 and CDR2: SGHNT, YYREEE (reference sequence). This CDR3 spans 14 amino acids. The CDR3 here is CASSRPGMRAEAFF. DNA for the CDR3: TGTGCCAGCAGCCGACCCGGTATGAGAGCTGAAGCTTTCTTT.

In this sample, this clonotype is medium-sized. V and J are TRBV7-8 and TRBJ2-1; D remains unclear. CDR1 is SGHVS and CDR2 is FQNEAQ in the germline V gene. With 5 bases removed from V and 0 bases from J, the gap between germline ends came to 14 bases. CDR3 length equals 16 residues. CDR3 coding DNA: TGTGCCAGCAGCCGCGTAAGCAGAGGCTCCTACAATGAGCAGTTCTTC. It codes for CASSRVSRGSYNEQFF.

The table lists this clonotype with many counts. This chain links TRBV4-3 with TRBJ2-2; D is unclear. The CDR3 totals 16 residues. The V end was cut by 4 bases, the J end by 3 bases, with 15 bases between. Germline V gene sequence: CDR1 LGHNA, CDR2 YSLEER. CDR3 protein: CASSPSRLAYTGELFF. The CDR3, as DNA: TGCGCCAGCAGCCCATCCCGGTTGGCCTACACCGGGGAGCTGTTTTTT.

CDR3 DNA sequence: TGTGCCAGCAGCCCTTCCCCCAGCGGGAGGGCCGGGGAGCTGTTTTTT. Protein: CASSPSPSGRAGELFF. The chain links TRBV9 to TRBJ2-2; TRBD2 agrees at 10 bases. CDR1 and CDR2 from the germline V gene are SGDLS and YYNGEE. CDR3 length: 16 residues. V lost 4 bases, J lost 6 bases, and 9 bases stayed unmatched.

This clonotype has a handful of counts. The V and J genes are TRBV3-1 and TRBJ2-2, with D uncertain. Trimming removed 4 bases from V and 2 bases from J, with 11 bases in between. CDR3 size: 15 residues. Germline CDR1 reads LGHDT; CDR2 reads YNNKEL (reference sequence). This CDR3 reads CASSRSRPNTGELFF. The CDR3 DNA is TGTGCCAGCAGCCGGTCGCGACCCAACACCGGGGAGCTGTTTTTT.

This clonotype was seen a few times. The chain uses TRBV30 and TRBJ1-5; D might be TRBD1 (5 bases). V lost 5 bases to trimming and J lost 4 bases, with 12 bases between them. The CDR3 loop spans 13 amino acids. CDR1 is GTSNPN and CDR2 is SVGIG in the germline V gene (reference sequence). This CDR3 is CAWGYDRNQPQHF. CDR3 nucleotides: TGTGCCTGGGGGTATGACAGAAATCAGCCCCAGCATTTT.

This clonotype was observed many times. The chain has TRBV7-8 and TRBJ2-3; 8 positions agree with TRBD2. The length of the CDR3 is 15 residues. Trimming at V came to 3 bases and at J to 3 bases, leaving 5 bases not matched to a gene. The V gene's germline CDR1 is SGHVS and CDR2 FQNEAQ. CDR3 residues: CASSFNGRVTDTQYF. The CDR3 bases are TGTGCCAGCAGCTTTAACGGGAGGGTTACAGATACGCAGTATTTT.

As regards this clonotype: Here the CDR3 omits its conserved ending phenylalanine or tryptophan, so a read error is the likely source. The chain combines TRBV4-3 with TRBJ2-7; D gene uncertain. Germline values: CDR1 LGHNA, CDR2 YSLEER. CDR3 length equals 14 residues. V was shortened by 3 bases and J by 1 base, with 10 bases between the two germline ends. CDR3 sequence reads: CASSQGPGSYEQYY. The DNA of the CDR3 is TGCGCCAGCAGCCAGGGCCCGGGTTCCTACGAGCAGTACTAC.

This clonotype showed up many times. The genes are TRBV4-2 and TRBJ2-2; D is undetermined. Germline V gives CDR1 LGHNA, CDR2 YNFKEQ. The CDR3 is 15 residues long. V shed 1 base and J shed 1 base, with 7 bases lying between them. CDR3 sequence (DNA): TGTGCCAGCAGCCAAGGACAACAGAACACCGGGGAGCTGTTTTTT. It yields the protein CASSQGQQNTGELFF.

V is TRBV12-3 or TRBV12-4 and J is TRBJ2-3; weak D call: TRBD2 (5 bases). The CDR3 covers 16 residues. Between the trimmed V and J ends, which lost 5 bases and 0 bases, there was a span of 15 bases. In nucleotides, the CDR3 is TGTGCCAGCAGTGCGGTCGGGGATCCTAGCACAGATACGCAGTATTTT. This codes for CASSAVGDPSTDTQYF.

This clonotype was seen at least ten times. This chain links TRBV4-2 with TRBJ2-3; D unresolved. CDR3 length equals 14 residues. Trimming left V 1 base short and J 1 base short, with 6 bases between. Germline V lookup: CDR1 LGHNA, CDR2 YNFKEQ. DNA of the CDR3: TGTGCCAGCAGCCAAGTATCCGGCACAGATACGCAGTATTTT. Protein: CASSQVSGTDTQYF.

Notes on this clonotype: Its ends do not fully match the called genes, so a read error is possible. The V and J genes are TRBV4-2 and TRBJ2-2; D is possibly TRBD1 (6 bases). The CDR3 loop spans 15 amino acids. From germline, CDR1 is LGHNA and CDR2 YNFKEQ. The CDR3 DNA is TGTGCCAACAGCCAAGGTACAGGGTTTACCGGGGAGCTGTTTTTT. It codes for CANSQGTGFTGELFF.

Ten or more counts support this clonotype. This rearrangement joins TRBV20-1 to TRBJ2-3, with TRBD2 matching 7 bases. Germline V CDR1 and CDR2: DFQATT, SNEGSKA (reference sequence). V dropped 3 bases and J dropped 0; count of bases not matched to a gene: 12. The CDR3 length is 17 residues. CDR3 nucleotide sequence: TGCAGTGCTAGGGAGTTCGGGCGGGAGACGAGCACAGATACGCAGTATTTT. Translated: CSAREFGRETSTDTQYF.

This clonotype was found many times. V gene TRBV15 combines with J gene TRBJ2-5, with D possibly matching TRBD2 (5 bases). CDR1 and CDR2 (germline): LNHNV, YYDKDF (reference sequence). The CDR3 extends over 15 amino acids. The germline V and J ends were trimmed by 0 bases and 5 bases, with 13 bases remaining between them. The CDR3 spells CATSRDLGGDETQYF. CDR3 sequence (DNA): TGTGCCACCAGCAGAGATCTAGGAGGAGATGAGACCCAGTACTTC.

V usage is TRBV4-1 and J usage is TRBJ2-5, with 10 bases that match TRBD1. This CDR3 is 17 amino acids long. Germline trimming cut 1 base from V and 1 base from J; bases unmatched to any gene: 6. The germline gives CDR1 MGHRA, CDR2 YSYEKL. The chain's CDR3 is CASSQGLDRGVQETQYF. The CDR3 nucleotides are TGCGCCAGCAGCCAAGGGTTGGACAGGGGGGTCCAAGAGACCCAGTACTTC.

For this clonotype: A much larger clone differs from this one at a single base, so this may be a read error. The CDR3 carries no conserved terminal phenylalanine or tryptophan, so it likely arises from a read error. V is TRBV29-1 and J is TRBJ1-1, with 8 bases matching TRBD1. Germline loops: CDR1 SQVTM, CDR2 ANQGSEA. This CDR3 has 11 amino acids. Losses at the gene ends were 7 bases for V and 11 bases for J; bases not matched to a gene: 9. This CDR3 is CSAVQQGGAFL. The CDR3 DNA reads as TGCAGCGCCGTCCAACAGGGGGGGGCTTTCCTT.

The sample holds many counts of this clonotype. The chain is built from TRBV11-3 and TRBJ1-5, with D perhaps TRBD1 (6 bases). The germline V and J ends were trimmed by 3 bases and 0 bases, with 15 bases remaining between them. From germline, CDR1 is SGHNT and CDR2 YENEEA. CDR3 length equals 17 residues. CDR3 DNA: TGTGCCAGCAGCTTGAACCCCAGGACAGTTAGCAATCAGCCCCAGCATTTT. It translates to CASSLNPRTVSNQPQHF.

The genes are TRBV3-1 and TRBJ1-2, with 7 positions matching TRBD1. The CDR3 covers 15 residues. The germline V gene encodes CDR1 LGHDT and CDR2 YNNKEL (reference sequence). The trim removed 0 bases at V and 8 bases at J, leaving 9 bases unmatched. CDR3 sequence reads: CASSQDVGTERGYTF. The CDR3 DNA follows: TGTGCCAGCAGCCAAGATGTCGGGACAGAAAGGGGCTACACCTTC.

This clonotype showed up many times. The chain links TRBV30 to TRBJ2-3, with unresolved D. Germline CDR1 GTSNPN, CDR2 SVGIG (reference sequence). V was pared by 3 bases and J by 1 base, with 11 bases between. The length of the CDR3 is 14 residues. CDR3 in amino acids: CAWRPAMGTDTQYF. CDR3 nucleotides: TGTGCCTGGAGGCCAGCCATGGGCACAGATACGCAGTATTTT.

This clonotype was observed at least ten times. The chain joins TRBV27 to TRBJ1-5, with D hard to call. V was clipped by 6 bases and J by 0 bases, with 6 bases between them. CDR3 length: 13 amino acids. Germline assignment: CDR1 MNHEY and CDR2 SMNVEV (reference sequence). This CDR3 reads CASRKNSNQPQHF. CDR3 coding DNA: TGTGCCAGCAGAAAGAATAGCAATCAGCCCCAGCATTTT.

In its sample, this clonotype was seen many times. The gene calls are TRBV7-2 and TRBJ1-2; D gene uncertain. Germline CDR1 and CDR2: SGHTA and FQGNSA. The CDR3 totals 16 residues. Trimming removed 5 bases from V and 1 base from J, with 17 bases in between. The CDR3 bases are TGTGCCAGCAGCCCGACCAGAAGTGGACTTAACTATGGCTACACCTTC. Its protein product is CASSPTRSGLNYGYTF.

The chain combines TRBV11-2 with TRBJ2-1, with 7 bases aligning to TRBD1. Losses at the gene ends were 5 bases for V and 4 bases for J; bases not matched to a gene: 8. The CDR3 contains 15 residues. Germline-derived CDR1 and CDR2 are SGHAT and FQNNGV. The DNA of the CDR3 is TGTGCCAGCAGCCCAACCGGGACAGTTTACAATGAGCAGTTCTTC. Amino acids: CASSPTGTVYNEQFF.

The chain is built from TRBV12-3 or TRBV12-4 and TRBJ1-1; tentatively, D is TRBD1 (6 bases). The germline V and J ends were trimmed by 3 bases and 1 base, with 9 bases remaining between them. This CDR3 has 14 amino acids. The CDR3 sequence is CASSFGRGNTEAFF. The CDR3 nucleotides are TGTGCCAGCAGTTTCGGCAGGGGGAACACTGAAGCTTTCTTT.